This T cell receptor beta chain was observed in a study of cytomegalovirus exposure and HLA in healthy donors. Those who donated were healthy bone marrow donors. General study findings and limits: Most TCR sequences were seen very rarely across donors, but some public TCRs occurred in many. Several of the most significant clusters were apparently associated with common viral pathogens in a later analysis. Associated with HLA alleles at 0.05 false discovery rate in a later analysis were around 17,000 TCR beta sequences.

The PCR made use of 60 Vbeta and 13 Jbeta primers. Method: immunoSEQ multiplex PCR; TCRdb's copy keeps in-frame clones and lacks some. The sample records about 140,000 clones, 60% to 85% being singletons. A note on this clone: Its specificity is unknown.

The clonotype originates from a male donor in good health and CMV-seronegative. Sequenced: PBMCs.

CDR3 DNA: TGCGCCAGCAGCGGCGCAGGGGCCAATGAGCAGTTCTTC. Its protein is CASSGAGANEQFF. The chain joins TRBV5-1 to TRBJ2-1, with D perhaps TRBD1 (6 bases). The CDR3 spans 13 residues. CDR1 and CDR2 (germline): SGHRS, YFSETQ. Trimming cost V 4 bases and J 6 bases, with 11 bases left between them.